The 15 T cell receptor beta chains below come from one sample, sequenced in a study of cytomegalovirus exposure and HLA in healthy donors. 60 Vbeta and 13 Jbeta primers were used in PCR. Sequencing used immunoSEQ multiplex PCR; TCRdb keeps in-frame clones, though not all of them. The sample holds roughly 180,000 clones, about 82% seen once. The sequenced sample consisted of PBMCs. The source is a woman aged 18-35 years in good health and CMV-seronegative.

The CDR3 spells CASSQGDSFLYGYTF. CDR3 bases: TGTGCCAGCAGCCAAGGGGACAGCTTTCTCTATGGCTACACCTTC. The chain uses TRBV14 and TRBJ1-2, with 7 bases lining up with TRBD1. V trimming: 1 base; J trimming: 4 bases; junction bases outside the gene matches: 6. The CDR3 runs to 15 residues. Per the germline V gene, CDR1 is SGHDN and CDR2 is FVKESK.

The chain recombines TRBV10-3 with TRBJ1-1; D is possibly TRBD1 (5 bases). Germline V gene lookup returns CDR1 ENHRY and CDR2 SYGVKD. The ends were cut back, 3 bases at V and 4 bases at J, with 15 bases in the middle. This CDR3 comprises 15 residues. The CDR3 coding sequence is TGTGCCATCAGTGAATTTCAGGGTAGGGGCACTGAAGCTTTCTTT. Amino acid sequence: CAISEFQGRGTEAFF.

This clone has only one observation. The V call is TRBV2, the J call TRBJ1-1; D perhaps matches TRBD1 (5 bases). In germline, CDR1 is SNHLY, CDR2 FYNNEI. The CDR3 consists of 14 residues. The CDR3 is CATTGGSRNTEAFF. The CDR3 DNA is TGTGCGACAACAGGCGGATCGAGGAACACTGAAGCTTTCTTT.

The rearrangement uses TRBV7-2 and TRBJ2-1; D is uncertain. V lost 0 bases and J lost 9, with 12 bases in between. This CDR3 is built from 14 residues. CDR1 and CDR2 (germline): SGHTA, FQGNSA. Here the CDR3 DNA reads TGTGCCAGCAGCTTAGCGAGTAGGAGTGGTGAGCAGTTCTTC. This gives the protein CASSLASRSGEQFF.

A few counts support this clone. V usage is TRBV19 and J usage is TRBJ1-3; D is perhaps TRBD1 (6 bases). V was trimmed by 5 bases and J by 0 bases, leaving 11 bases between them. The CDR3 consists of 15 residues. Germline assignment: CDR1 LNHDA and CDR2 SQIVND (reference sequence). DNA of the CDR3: TGTGCCAGTAGTCCCGGACAGTCCTCTGGAAACACCATATATTTT. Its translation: CASSPGQSSGNTIYF. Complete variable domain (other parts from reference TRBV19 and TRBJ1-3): DGGITQSPKYLFRKEGQNVTLSCEQNLNHDAMYWYRQDPGQGLRLIYYSQIVNDFQKGDIAEGYSVSREKKESFPLTVTSAQKNPTAFYLCASSPGQSSGNTIYFGEGSWLTVV.

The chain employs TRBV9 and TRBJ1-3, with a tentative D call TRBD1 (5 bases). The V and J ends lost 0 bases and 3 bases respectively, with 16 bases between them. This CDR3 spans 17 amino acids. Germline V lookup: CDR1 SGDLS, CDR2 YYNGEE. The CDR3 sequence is CASSVVDSYNDGNTIYF. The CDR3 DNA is TGTGCCAGCAGCGTAGTTGACAGCTACAACGATGGAAACACCATATATTTT.

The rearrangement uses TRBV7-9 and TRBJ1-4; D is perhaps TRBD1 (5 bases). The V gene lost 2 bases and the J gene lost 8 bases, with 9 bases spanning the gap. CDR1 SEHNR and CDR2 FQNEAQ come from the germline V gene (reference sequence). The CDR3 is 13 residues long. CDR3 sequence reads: CASSLPGQEKLFF. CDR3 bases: TGTGCCAGCAGCTTACCAGGACAAGAAAAACTGTTTTTT.

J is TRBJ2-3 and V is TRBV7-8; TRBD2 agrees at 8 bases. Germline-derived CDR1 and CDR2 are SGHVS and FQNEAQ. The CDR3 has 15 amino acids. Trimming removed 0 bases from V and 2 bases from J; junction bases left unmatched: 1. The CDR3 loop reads CASSLALAATDTQYF. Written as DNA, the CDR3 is TGTGCCAGCAGCTTAGCACTAGCGGCCACAGATACGCAGTATTTT. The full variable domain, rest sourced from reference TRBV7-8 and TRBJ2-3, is GAGVSQSPRYKVAKRGQDVALRCDPISGHVSLFWYQQALGQGPEFLTYFQNEAQLDKSGLPSDRFFAERPEGSVSTLKIQRTQQEDSAVYLCASSLALAATDTQYFGPGTRLTVL.

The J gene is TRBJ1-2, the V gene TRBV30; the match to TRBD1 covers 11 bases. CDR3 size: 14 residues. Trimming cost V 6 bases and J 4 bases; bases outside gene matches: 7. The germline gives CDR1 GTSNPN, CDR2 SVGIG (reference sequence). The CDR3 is CACLLDRGLYGYTF. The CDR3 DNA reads TGTGCCTGTCTTTTGGACAGGGGGCTCTATGGCTACACCTTC.

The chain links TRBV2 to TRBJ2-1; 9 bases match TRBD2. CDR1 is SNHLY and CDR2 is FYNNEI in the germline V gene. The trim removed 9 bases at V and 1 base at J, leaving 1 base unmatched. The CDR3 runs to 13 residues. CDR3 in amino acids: CASLAGSYNEQFF. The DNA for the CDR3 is TGTGCCAGTCTAGCGGGATCCTACAATGAGCAGTTCTTC.

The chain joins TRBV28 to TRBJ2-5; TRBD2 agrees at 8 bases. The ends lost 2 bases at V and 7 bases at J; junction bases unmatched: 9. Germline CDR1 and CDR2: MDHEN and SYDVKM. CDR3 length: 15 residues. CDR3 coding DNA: TGTGCCAGCAGTTTAACGCTAGCGGGTTCACGGACCCAGTACTTC. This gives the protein CASSLTLAGSRTQYF.

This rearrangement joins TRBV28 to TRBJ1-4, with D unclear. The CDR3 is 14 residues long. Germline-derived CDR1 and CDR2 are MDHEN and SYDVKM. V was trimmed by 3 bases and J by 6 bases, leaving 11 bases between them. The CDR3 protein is CASSLEYRDEKLFF. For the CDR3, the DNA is TGTGCCAGCAGTTTGGAGTATCGAGATGAAAAACTGTTTTTT.

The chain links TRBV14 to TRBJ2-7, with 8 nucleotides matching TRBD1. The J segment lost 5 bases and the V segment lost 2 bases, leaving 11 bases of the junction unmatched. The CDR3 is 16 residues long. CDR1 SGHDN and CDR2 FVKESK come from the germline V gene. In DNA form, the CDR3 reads TGTGCCAGCAGCCAACGACAGGGGAAGGTAGGAAACGAGCAGTACTTC. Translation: CASSQRQGKVGNEQYF.

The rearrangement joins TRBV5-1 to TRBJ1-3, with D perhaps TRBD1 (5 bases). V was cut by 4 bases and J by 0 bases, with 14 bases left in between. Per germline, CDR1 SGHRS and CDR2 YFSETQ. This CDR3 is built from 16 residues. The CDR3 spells CASSRWGLGSGNTIYF. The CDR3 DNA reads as TGCGCCAGCAGCAGGTGGGGACTGGGCTCTGGAAACACCATATATTTT.

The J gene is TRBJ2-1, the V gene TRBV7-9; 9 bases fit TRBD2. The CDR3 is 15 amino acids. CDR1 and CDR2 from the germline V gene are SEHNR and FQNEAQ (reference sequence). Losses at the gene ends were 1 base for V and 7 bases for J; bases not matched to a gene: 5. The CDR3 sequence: CASSLVLAGKNEQFF. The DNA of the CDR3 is TGTGCCAGCAGCTTAGTTCTAGCGGGGAAGAATGAGCAGTTCTTC.